The clone carrying this T cell receptor beta chain was seen once. This sample was included in a study of blood T cell repertoires in COVID-19. Study details: PBMCs, B-cell-depleted T cells, or T cells were the source of the cDNA or gDNA that made up the material.

Per the authors' pipeline: Estimated nucleated cell counts came from reference gene primer amplification. Sequencing used immunoSEQ multiplex PCR; TCRdb keeps in-frame clones, though not all of them. V, J and clone size were drawn from that table, and D and trimming were deduced from the DNA. The table has some 69,000 clones, about four fifths seen once. Looked up from germline, CDR1 is SGHAT and CDR2 is FQNNGV. CDR3 length equals 12 residues. The V end lost 5 bases, the J end lost 8 bases, and 10 bases lay between the germline ends. The sample was peripheral blood. The V call is TRBV11-2, the J call TRBJ2-4, with D tentatively TRBD1 (5 bases). The source is a woman aged 70-85 years with acute or convalescent COVID-19. The CDR3 region is CASSRDRHIQYF. Here the CDR3 DNA reads TGTGCCAGCAGCCGCGACAGACACATTCAGTACTTC.